These 32 T cell receptor beta chains were all obtained from the same sample, sequenced in a study of identical twins. TCRdb re-analysed the 5' RACE reads in MiXCR, keeping a single row per CDR3 protein. This sample has hundreds of thousands of distinct CDR3 sequences, with 8.6% found just once. The sample was also linked to a second study, of yellow fever vaccine responses in identical twins.

Sequenced: PBMCs. These receptors were obtained from a woman aged 18-29 years in good health.

This clonotype was counted a few times. This chain links TRBV27 with TRBJ2-1, with 11 nucleotides matching TRBD2. The J segment lost 8 bases and the V segment lost 9 bases, leaving 6 bases of the junction unmatched. This CDR3 is built from 13 residues. In germline, CDR1 is MNHEY, CDR2 SMNVEV (reference sequence). The CDR3 nucleotides read TGTGCCAGAAGAGGACTAGCGGGCGATGAGCAGTTCTTC. This codes for CARRGLAGDEQFF.

This clonotype appeared many times. The V call is TRBV25-1, the J call TRBJ2-2; 9 bases line up with TRBD1. V dropped 5 bases and J dropped 4; count of bases not matched to a gene: 5. Germline V gene sequence: CDR1 MGHDK, CDR2 SYGVNS. This CDR3 contains 15 residues. The CDR3 loop is CASSKQTGGTGELFF. Here the CDR3 DNA reads TGTGCCAGCAGTAAACAGACAGGGGGCACCGGGGAGCTGTTTTTT.

This clonotype was counted many times. This chain links TRBV5-1 with TRBJ2-1; TRBD2 matches 9 bases. With V trimmed by 0 bases and J by 7 bases, 5 bases remained unmatched. The germline V gene has CDR1 SGHRS and CDR2 YFSETQ. The CDR3 length is 15 residues. CDR3 protein: CASSLVAGVRNEQFF. DNA for the CDR3: TGCGCCAGCAGCTTGGTAGCGGGGGTCCGGAATGAGCAGTTCTTC.

The rearrangement uses TRBV5-6 and TRBJ2-5; 7 nucleotides match TRBD2. Looked up from germline, CDR1 is SGHDT and CDR2 is YYEEEE. V trimming: 4 bases; J trimming: 1 base; junction bases outside the gene matches: 10. This CDR3 spans 16 amino acids. CDR3 DNA: TGTGCCAGCAGCCTCCCTCAGCGGGGCGTCCAAGAGACCCAGTACTTC. Encoded protein: CASSLPQRGVQETQYF.

The CDR3 reads CAWTKGGNTGELFF. For the CDR3, the DNA is TGTGCCTGGACTAAGGGGGGGAACACCGGGGAGCTGTTTTTT. The chain links TRBV30 to TRBJ2-2; either TRBD1 or TRBD2 may fit D (6 bases each). Germline loops: CDR1 GTSNPN, CDR2 SVGIG (reference sequence). The CDR3 is 14 residues long. V shed 4 bases and J shed 1 base, with 10 bases lying between them.

The chain recombines TRBV20-1 with TRBJ2-7; D is possibly TRBD1 or TRBD2 (5 bases each). V lost 3 bases and J 4 bases, leaving 13 bases between the germline ends. This CDR3 region has 13 residues. Germline V lookup: CDR1 DFQATT, CDR2 SNEGSKA (reference sequence). CDR3 in DNA: TGCAGTGCTAGCGGCAGGGAGATTTACGAGCAGTACTTC. Its translation: CSASGREIYEQYF.

The chain carries TRBV7-3 and TRBJ2-3, with D possibly being TRBD2 (6 bases). There are 13 residues in the CDR3. V was trimmed by 4 bases and J by 3 bases, leaving 8 bases between them. CDR1 is SGHTA, CDR2 FQGTGA, per germline. The CDR3 DNA sequence: TGTGCCAGCAGCTCGACTAGGACAGATACGCAGTATTTT. This codes for CASSSTRTDTQYF.

This clonotype was seen only a few times. This chain connects TRBV4-2 to TRBJ1-2; a possible D gene is TRBD1 (5 bases). The germline V and J ends were trimmed by 1 base and 6 bases, with 21 bases remaining between them. Germline V gene sequence: CDR1 LGHNA, CDR2 YNFKEQ. CDR3 size: 17 residues. The CDR3 sequence is CASSQAPSGRSGHGYTF. The CDR3 coding sequence is TGTGCCAGCAGCCAAGCACCCTCGGGACGCTCGGGGCATGGCTACACCTTC.

The sample holds a few counts of this clonotype. V is TRBV20-1 and J is TRBJ1-5; possibly TRBD1 for D (6 bases). V was trimmed by 2 bases and J by 6 bases, leaving 14 bases between them. The CDR3 is 14 residues long. Germline CDR1 is DFQATT and CDR2 is SNEGSKA (reference sequence). The CDR3 DNA reads TGCAGTGCTAGACCGGGGGGCTCCAGTCAGCCCCAGCATTTT. This translates into CSARPGGSSQPQHF.

The J gene is TRBJ2-7, the V gene TRBV10-3, with D tentatively TRBD1 (6 bases). The CDR3 runs 13 residues. Trimming took off 6 bases at V and 5 bases at J, with 14 bases between the two ends. The germline V gene has CDR1 ENHRY and CDR2 SYGVKD. The CDR3 sequence: CAIRATGGDEQYF. The CDR3 DNA follows: TGTGCCATCAGGGCGACAGGTGGGGACGAGCAGTACTTC.

This clonotype was counted ten times or more. J is TRBJ2-7 and V is TRBV5-1; tentative D call: TRBD2 (6 bases). The germline V gene has CDR1 SGHRS and CDR2 YFSETQ. Trimming shortened V by 4 bases and J by 2 bases, and 16 bases separated the two germline ends. This CDR3 has 15 amino acids. The CDR3 sequence is CASSTGAGLPYEQYF. In DNA, the CDR3 is TGCGCCAGCAGCACGGGTGCGGGGCTTCCCTACGAGCAGTACTTC.

This clonotype was seen a few times. The chain employs TRBV7-2 and TRBJ2-3, with D maybe TRBD1 (5 bases). The CDR3 has 15 amino acids. Germline V gives CDR1 SGHTA, CDR2 FQGNSA. V shed 1 base and J shed 4 bases, with 12 bases lying between them. The DNA for the CDR3 is TGTGCCAGCAGCTTAGTGGGGCTAGTTTCAGATACGCAGTATTTT. It is translated as CASSLVGLVSDTQYF.

This clonotype has ten or more counts. This chain joins TRBV3-1 and TRBJ1-2, with D unclear. The CDR3 sequence is 14 residues long. Germline loops: CDR1 LGHDT, CDR2 YNNKEL (reference sequence). V lost 4 bases, J lost 4 bases, and 13 bases lay in between. Here the CDR3 DNA reads TGTGCCAGCAGCCCAAGTCCTACATTCTATGGCTACACCTTC. Translated, it gives CASSPSPTFYGYTF.

At least ten counts were recorded for this clonotype. The chain couples TRBV28 to TRBJ1-1; perhaps TRBD1 as D (6 bases). The germline V gene encodes CDR1 MDHEN and CDR2 SYDVKM. V was pared by 4 bases and J by 1 base, with 13 bases between. The CDR3 consists of 15 residues. The CDR3: CASSSRWTANTEAFF. The CDR3 DNA follows: TGTGCCAGCAGTTCCCGGTGGACAGCGAACACTGAAGCTTTCTTT.

This clonotype was observed a few times. The genes are TRBV7-3 and TRBJ2-2; weak D call: TRBD2 (7 bases). V gave up 0 bases and J gave up 1 base, with 18 bases separating them. Germline V CDR1 and CDR2: SGHTA, FQGTGA. The CDR3 has 19 residues. The CDR3 sequence is CASSLTGGRAGWNTGELFF. The CDR3 DNA follows: TGTGCCAGCAGCTTAACGGGGGGGCGGGCAGGATGGAACACCGGGGAGCTGTTTTTT.

This clonotype came up a few times. The V gene is TRBV3-1, the J gene TRBJ1-1, with a weak D call TRBD1 (6 bases). The CDR3 is made up of 14 amino acids. Trimming removed 1 base from V and 4 bases from J, with 10 bases in between. The germline CDR1 and CDR2 sequences are LGHDT and YNNKEL (reference sequence). The CDR3 DNA is TGTGCCAGCAGCCAAGTGGGACACACCACTGAAGCTTTCTTT. Its protein product is CASSQVGHTTEAFF.

The CDR3 sequence is CASSPGQLSFPGANVLTF. The DNA of the CDR3 is TGCGCCAGCAGCCCCGGACAGCTATCCTTCCCTGGGGCCAACGTCCTGACTTTC. The rearrangement uses TRBV5-1 and TRBJ2-6; the D gene is possibly TRBD1 (6 bases). Germline V gives CDR1 SGHRS, CDR2 YFSETQ. V was cut by 4 bases and J by 2 bases, with 19 bases left in between. The CDR3 sequence is 18 residues long.

This sequence joins TRBV28 and TRBJ2-1, with 13 bases fitting TRBD2. The CDR3 runs 16 residues. Germline values: CDR1 MDHEN, CDR2 SYDVKM. Losses at the gene ends were 6 bases for V and 4 bases for J; bases not matched to a gene: 6. CDR3 nucleotides: TGTGCCAGCAGATCTCGGACTAGCGGGGGTTACAATGAGCAGTTCTTC. This gives the protein CASRSRTSGGYNEQFF.

This clonotype was seen a handful of times. This chain links TRBV10-2 with TRBJ2-1; D call uncertain. Germline V gene data show CDR1 as WSHSY and CDR2 as SAAADI. V shed 2 bases and J shed 10 bases, with 6 bases lying between them. CDR3 length: 11 amino acids. The CDR3 DNA reads as TGCGCCAGCAGTGAGCTGGGGGAGCAGTTCTTC. This sequence encodes CASSELGEQFF.

The V gene is TRBV28, the J gene TRBJ2-5; maybe TRBD1 (5 bases). CDR3 length: 16 amino acids. V was trimmed by 2 bases and J by 4 bases, leaving 17 bases between them. Looked up from germline, CDR1 is MDHEN and CDR2 is SYDVKM. For the CDR3, the DNA is TGTGCCAGCAGTTTAATTAGGGCAGGGCCTGGAGAGACCCAGTACTTC. Amino acids: CASSLIRAGPGETQYF.

This clonotype was recorded at least ten times. The rearrangement uses TRBV29-1 and TRBJ1-5; a possible D gene is TRBD1 (5 bases). CDR1 SQVTM and CDR2 ANQGSEA come from the germline V gene. The length of the CDR3 is 15 residues. Trimming cost V 4 bases and J 0 bases, with 13 bases left between them. The CDR3 region is CSVVGLLASNQPQHF. Here the CDR3 DNA reads TGCAGCGTTGTGGGACTCCTAGCTAGCAATCAGCCCCAGCATTTT. Filled out from reference TRBV29-1 and TRBJ1-5, the complete variable domain reads SAVISQKPSRDICQRGTSLTIQCQVDSQVTMMFWYRQQPGQSLTLIATANQGSEATYESGFVIDKFPISRPNLTFSTLTVSNMSPEDSSIYLCSVVGLLASNQPQHFGDGTRLSIL.

This clonotype was recorded at least ten times. The rearrangement joins TRBV12-3 or TRBV12-4 to TRBJ2-7, with D possibly TRBD1 on 6 matching bases. Trimming removed 5 bases from V and 0 bases from J, with 14 bases in between. The CDR3 sequence is 15 residues long. CDR3 DNA: TGTGCCAGCAGTCAAACGGACAGTAGCTCCTACGAGCAGTACTTC. Amino acid sequence: CASSQTDSSSYEQYF.

This clonotype was observed at least ten times. The V call is TRBV29-1, the J call TRBJ2-3; 10 nucleotides line up with TRBD2. Germline V CDR1 and CDR2: SQVTM, ANQGSEA. V lost 6 bases to trimming and J lost 4 bases; unmatched junction nucleotides: 7. The CDR3 extends over 14 amino acids. The CDR3 reads CSVPTSGIADTQYF. The CDR3 DNA reads TGCAGCGTACCTACTAGCGGGATAGCAGATACGCAGTATTTT.

The CDR3 protein is CASTRWTSGAYEQYF. The CDR3 nucleotides read TGTGCCAGCACCCGCTGGACTAGCGGGGCCTACGAGCAGTACTTC. The chain employs TRBV7-2 and TRBJ2-7; 12 bases match TRBD2. V dropped 7 bases and J dropped 2; count of bases not matched to a gene: 6. Germline CDR1 and CDR2: SGHTA and FQGNSA. This CDR3 is built from 15 residues.

The rearrangement uses TRBV28 and TRBJ2-3; no firm D call. The V end was cut by 4 bases, the J end by 1 base, with 12 bases between. The CDR3 covers 15 residues. Germline V gives CDR1 MDHEN, CDR2 SYDVKM. The CDR3 bases are TGTGCCAGCAGTTCGACCGACCTTCGCACAGATACGCAGTATTTT. Translating gives CASSSTDLRTDTQYF. Variable domain in full (rest from reference TRBV28 and TRBJ2-3): DVKVTQSSRYLVKRTGEKVFLECVQDMDHENMFWYRQDPGLGLRLIYFSYDVKMKEKGDIPEGYSVSREKKERFSLILESASTNQTSMYLCASSSTDLRTDTQYFGPGTRLTVL.

This rearrangement joins TRBV28 to TRBJ2-3; 9 positions agree with TRBD1. V lost 8 bases and J lost 3; bases outside the gene matches: 6. The CDR3 sequence is 14 residues long. In germline, CDR1 is MDHEN, CDR2 SYDVKM. Written as DNA, the CDR3 is TGTGCCAGCCGGAGGACAGGGGAGACAGATACGCAGTATTTT. It specifies CASRRTGETDTQYF.

In its sample, this clonotype was seen a few times. V usage is TRBV4-2 and J usage is TRBJ1-2; 9 nucleotides match TRBD1. There are 16 residues in the CDR3. V gave up 0 bases and J gave up 4 bases; unmatched junction bases: 6. The germline V gene encodes CDR1 LGHNA and CDR2 YNFKEQ. DNA of the CDR3: TGTGCCAGCAGCCAAGAAGCACAGGGGGCTGTCTATGGCTACACCTTC. Its protein is CASSQEAQGAVYGYTF.

This clonotype came up a few times. The chain uses TRBV6-1 and TRBJ1-2; 8 bases align to TRBD1. The length of the CDR3 is 13 residues. CDR1 is MNHNS and CDR2 is SASEGT in the germline V gene. V lost 6 bases and J lost 8; bases outside the gene matches: 8. The CDR3 is CASSSGTGWGYTF. The CDR3 DNA is TGTGCCAGCAGCTCCGGGACAGGCTGGGGCTACACCTTC.

The table lists this clonotype with many counts. The V call is TRBV5-6, the J call TRBJ2-5; no clear D. This CDR3 contains 11 residues. V lost 2 bases and J lost 4, with 3 bases in between. Looked up from germline, CDR1 is SGHDT and CDR2 is YYEEEE. The CDR3 bases are TGTGCCAGCAGCTTAACAGAGACCCAGTACTTC. Protein: CASSLTETQYF.

The chain carries TRBV7-9 and TRBJ1-6; tentative D call: TRBD1 (5 bases). Trimming pared 5 bases from V and 0 bases from J, leaving 8 bases between. The CDR3 sequence is 15 residues long. Germline loops: CDR1 SEHNR, CDR2 FQNEAQ (reference sequence). CDR3 protein: CASSRGSSYNSPLHF. As DNA, the CDR3 is TGTGCCAGCAGCCGGGGCTCCTCCTATAATTCACCCCTCCACTTT. The full variable domain, its missing parts supplied by reference TRBV7-9 and TRBJ1-6, is DTGVSQNPRHKITKRGQNVTFRCDPISEHNRLYWYRQTLGQGPEFLTYFQNEAQLEKSRLLSDRFSAERPKGSFSTLEIQRTEQGDSAMYLCASSRGSSYNSPLHFGNGTRLTVT.

This clonotype occurred a few times. The chain has TRBV20-1 and TRBJ2-5, with TRBD1 identical over 9 bases. From germline, CDR1 is DFQATT and CDR2 SNEGSKA (reference sequence). This CDR3 contains 14 residues. V dropped 6 bases and J dropped 3; count of bases not matched to a gene: 8. The CDR3 reads CSAVGGTGKETQYF. In nucleotides, the CDR3 is TGCAGTGCCGTAGGGGGGACAGGGAAAGAGACCCAGTACTTC.

In this sample, this clonotype turned up a few times. The chain recombines TRBV4-3 with TRBJ1-1; no firm D call. The CDR3 spans 16 residues. Trimming removed 0 bases from V and 1 base from J, with 12 bases in between. From germline, CDR1 is LGHNA and CDR2 YSLEER. The CDR3 region is CASSQDLWQTNTEAFF. CDR3 coding DNA: TGCGCCAGCAGCCAAGATCTTTGGCAGACGAACACTGAAGCTTTCTTT.